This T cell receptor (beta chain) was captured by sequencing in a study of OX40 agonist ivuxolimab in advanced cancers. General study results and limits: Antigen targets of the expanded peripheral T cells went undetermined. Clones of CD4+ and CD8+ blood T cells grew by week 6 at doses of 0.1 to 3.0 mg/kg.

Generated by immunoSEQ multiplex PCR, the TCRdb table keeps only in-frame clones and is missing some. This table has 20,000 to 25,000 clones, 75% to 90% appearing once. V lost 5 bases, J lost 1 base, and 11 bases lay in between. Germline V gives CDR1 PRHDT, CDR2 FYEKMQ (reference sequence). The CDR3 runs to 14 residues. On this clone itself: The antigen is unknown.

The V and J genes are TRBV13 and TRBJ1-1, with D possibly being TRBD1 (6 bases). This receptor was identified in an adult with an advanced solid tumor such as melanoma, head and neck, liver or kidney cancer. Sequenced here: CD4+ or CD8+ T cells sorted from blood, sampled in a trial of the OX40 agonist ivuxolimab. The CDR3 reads CASSRTEKNTEAFF. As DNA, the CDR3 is TGTGCCAGCAGCCGGACAGAGAAGAACACTGAAGCTTTCTTT.